The present T cell receptor (beta chain) was sequenced within a study of T cell responses to AZD1222 COVID-19 vaccine. Germline CDR1 reads KGHSH; CDR2 reads LQKENI. V dropped 0 bases and J dropped 3; count of bases not matched to a gene: 5. The CDR3 totals 16 residues. Points from the study as a whole: Clonal diversity was possibly underestimated, and the donors were mostly white British, with more females. Unmutated variant regions reportedly attract nearly half of all spike-specific TCRs.

Generated by immunoSEQ multiplex PCR, the TCRdb table keeps only in-frame clones and is missing some. The sample contains approximately 120,000 clones, 80% to 90% of which appear only once. As to this clone: Its matching antigen is unknown.

This chain links TRBV18 with TRBJ2-7; TRBD1 matches 10 bases. Material: peripheral blood, obtained 28 days after the second AZD1222 dose. The TCR originated in an adult who received the AZD1222 COVID-19 vaccine. CDR3 protein: CASSPPKTGGVYEQYF. For the CDR3, the DNA is TGTGCCAGCTCACCACCGAAGACAGGGGGCGTCTACGAGCAGTACTTC. The full variable domain, its missing parts supplied by reference TRBV18 and TRBJ2-7, is NAGVMQNPRHLVRRRGQEARLRCSPMKGHSHVYWYRQLPEEGLKFMVYLQKENIIDESGMPKERFSAEFPKEGPSILRIQQVVRGDSAAYFCASSPPKTGGVYEQYFGPGTRLTVT.